This TCR beta chain was identified during a study of T cells in Graves' hyperthyroidism and ophthalmopathy. TCR beta CDR3 region amplification was performed from RNA transcripts. First-round RT-PCR of the TCR CDR3 relied on the HTBI primer set. TCRdb reprocessed the multiplex PCR reads with MiXCR, giving one entry per CDR3 protein. The sample includes a few hundred thousand distinct CDR3 sequences, 13% to 15% of them seen just once. This clonotype was counted a few times. Looked up from germline, CDR1 is KGHSH and CDR2 is LQKENI. This CDR3 spans 15 amino acids. The germline V and J ends were trimmed by 6 bases and 6 bases, with 20 bases remaining between them. Uncontrolled infections, other autoimmune diseases, pregnancy or lactation led to exclusion of patients. Diagnoses used clinical symptoms, serum thyroxine and TRAb, thyroid ultrasound and orbital computed tomography.

The chain carries TRBV18 and TRBJ1-1; TRBD1 is a possible D gene (5 bases). This TCR was sampled from a woman in her forties or fifties with Graves' hyperthyroidism that later progressed to Graves' ophthalmopathy. The specimen sequenced was blood. CDR3 in amino acids: CASSLYGKGSAEAFF. CDR3 sequence (DNA): TGTGCCAGCTCCCTATATGGGAAGGGGAGCGCTGAAGCTTTCTTT.